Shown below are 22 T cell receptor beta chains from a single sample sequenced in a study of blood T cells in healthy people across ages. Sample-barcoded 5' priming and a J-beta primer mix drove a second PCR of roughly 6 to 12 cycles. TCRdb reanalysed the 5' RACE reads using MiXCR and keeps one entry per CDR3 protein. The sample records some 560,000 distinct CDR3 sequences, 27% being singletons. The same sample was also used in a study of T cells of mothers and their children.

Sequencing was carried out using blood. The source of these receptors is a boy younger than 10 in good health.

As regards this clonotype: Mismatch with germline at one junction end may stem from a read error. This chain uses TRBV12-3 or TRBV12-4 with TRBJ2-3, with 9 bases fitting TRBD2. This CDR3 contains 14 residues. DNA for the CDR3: TGTGCCAGCAGATTAGCGGGAGCTGCAGATACGCAGTATTTT. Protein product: CASRLAGAADTQYF.

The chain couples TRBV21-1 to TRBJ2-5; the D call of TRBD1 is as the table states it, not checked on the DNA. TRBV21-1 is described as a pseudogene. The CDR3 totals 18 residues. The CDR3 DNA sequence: TGTGCCAGCAGCAATTATCCCGACAGGGGGCTACCGGCGGGGACCCAGTACTTC. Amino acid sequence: CASSNYPDRGLPAGTQYF.

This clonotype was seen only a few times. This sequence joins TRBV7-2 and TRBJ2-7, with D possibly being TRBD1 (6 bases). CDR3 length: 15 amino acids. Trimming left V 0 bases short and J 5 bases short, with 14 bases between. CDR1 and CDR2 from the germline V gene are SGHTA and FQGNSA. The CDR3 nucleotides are TGTGCCAGCAGCTTAGCGGTTTACTACAGGGACGAGCAGTACTTC. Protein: CASSLAVYYRDEQYF.

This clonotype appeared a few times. The CDR3 nucleotides are TGTGCCAGCAGTTACTCGGGGTGGTACCAAGAGACCCAGTACTTC. As protein: CASSYSGWYQETQYF. The V call is TRBV6-5, the J call TRBJ2-5; D gene uncertain. Trimming removed 0 bases from V and 0 bases from J, with 8 bases in between. The germline V gene has CDR1 MNHEY and CDR2 SVGAGI. The CDR3 is 15 amino acids.

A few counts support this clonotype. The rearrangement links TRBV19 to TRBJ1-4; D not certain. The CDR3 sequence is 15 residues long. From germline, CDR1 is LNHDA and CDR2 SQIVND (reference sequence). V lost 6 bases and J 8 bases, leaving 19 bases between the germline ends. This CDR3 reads CASSSTGTQGEKLFF. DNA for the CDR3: TGTGCCAGTAGCAGCACCGGAACCCAAGGGGAAAAACTGTTTTTT.

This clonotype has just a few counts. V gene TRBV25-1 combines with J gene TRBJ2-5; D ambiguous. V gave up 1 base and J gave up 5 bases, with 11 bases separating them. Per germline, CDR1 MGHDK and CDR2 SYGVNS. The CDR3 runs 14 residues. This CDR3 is CASSELGSGETQYF. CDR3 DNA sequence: TGTGCCAGCAGTGAATTGGGGTCCGGGGAGACCCAGTACTTC.

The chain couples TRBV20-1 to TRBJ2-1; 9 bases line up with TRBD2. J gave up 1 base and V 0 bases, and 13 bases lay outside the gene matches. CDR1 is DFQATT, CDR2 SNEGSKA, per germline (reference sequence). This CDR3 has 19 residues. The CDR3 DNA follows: TGCAGTGCTAGAGATTTCACTCCCAATAGCGGGAGATCCTACAATGAGCAGTTCTTC. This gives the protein CSARDFTPNSGRSYNEQFF.

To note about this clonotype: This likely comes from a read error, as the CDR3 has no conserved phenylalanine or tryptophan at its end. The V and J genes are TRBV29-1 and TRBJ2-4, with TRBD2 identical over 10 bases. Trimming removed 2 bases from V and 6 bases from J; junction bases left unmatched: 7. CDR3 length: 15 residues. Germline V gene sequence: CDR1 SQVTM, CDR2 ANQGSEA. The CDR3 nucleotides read TGCAGCGTTGAACTTGTGGCTAGCGGGGGAAACATTCAGTACTCC. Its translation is CSVELVASGGNIQYS.

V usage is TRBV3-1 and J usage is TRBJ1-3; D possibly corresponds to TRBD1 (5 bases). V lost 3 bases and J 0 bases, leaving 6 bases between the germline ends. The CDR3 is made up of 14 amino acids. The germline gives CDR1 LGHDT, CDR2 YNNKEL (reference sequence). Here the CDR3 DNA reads TGTGCCAGCAGCCAGGGGCACTCTGGAAACACCATATATTTT. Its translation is CASSQGHSGNTIYF.

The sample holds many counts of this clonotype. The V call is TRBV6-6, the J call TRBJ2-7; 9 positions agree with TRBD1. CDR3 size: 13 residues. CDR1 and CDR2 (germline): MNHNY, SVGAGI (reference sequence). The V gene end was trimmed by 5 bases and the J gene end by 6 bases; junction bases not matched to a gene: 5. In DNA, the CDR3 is TGTGCCAGCAGTGTGGGACAGGGTACCGAGCAGTACTTC. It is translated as CASSVGQGTEQYF.

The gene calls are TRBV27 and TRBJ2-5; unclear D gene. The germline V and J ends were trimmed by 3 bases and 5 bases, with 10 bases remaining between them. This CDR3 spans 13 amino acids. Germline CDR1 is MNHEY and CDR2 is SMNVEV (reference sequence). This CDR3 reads CASSLTISETQYF. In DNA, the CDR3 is TGTGCCAGCAGTTTGACGATATCTGAGACCCAGTACTTC.

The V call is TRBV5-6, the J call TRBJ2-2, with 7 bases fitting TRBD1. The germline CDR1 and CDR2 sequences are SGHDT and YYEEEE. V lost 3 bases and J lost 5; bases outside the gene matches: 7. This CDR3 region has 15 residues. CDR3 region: CASSSPGGLTGELFF. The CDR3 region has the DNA TGTGCCAGCAGCTCGCCAGGGGGTTTGACCGGGGAGCTGTTTTTT.

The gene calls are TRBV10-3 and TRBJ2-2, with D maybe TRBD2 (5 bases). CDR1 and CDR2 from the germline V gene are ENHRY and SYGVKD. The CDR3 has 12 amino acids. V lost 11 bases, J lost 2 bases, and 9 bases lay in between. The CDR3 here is CAVGINTGELFF. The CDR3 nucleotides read TGTGCCGTCGGGATTAACACCGGGGAGCTGTTTTTT.

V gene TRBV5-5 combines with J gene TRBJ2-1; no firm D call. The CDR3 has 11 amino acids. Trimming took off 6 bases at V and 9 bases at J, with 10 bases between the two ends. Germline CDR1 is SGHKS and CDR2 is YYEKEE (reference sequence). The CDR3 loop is CASNSGGEQFF. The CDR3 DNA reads TGTGCCAGCAACTCGGGTGGTGAGCAGTTCTTC.

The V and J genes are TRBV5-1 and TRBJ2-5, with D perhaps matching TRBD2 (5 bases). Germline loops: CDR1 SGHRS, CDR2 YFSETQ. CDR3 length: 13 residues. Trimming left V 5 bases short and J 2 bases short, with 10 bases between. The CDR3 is CASRGSGQETQYF. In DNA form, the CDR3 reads TGCGCCAGCAGGGGCTCGGGGCAAGAGACCCAGTACTTC.

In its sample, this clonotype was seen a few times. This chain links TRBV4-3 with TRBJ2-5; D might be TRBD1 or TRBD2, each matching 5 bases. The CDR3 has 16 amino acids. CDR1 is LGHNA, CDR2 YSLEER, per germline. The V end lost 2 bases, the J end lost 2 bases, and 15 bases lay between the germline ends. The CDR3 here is CASSQFYPGPQETQYF. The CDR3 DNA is TGCGCCAGCAGCCAATTTTACCCGGGACCACAAGAGACCCAGTACTTC.

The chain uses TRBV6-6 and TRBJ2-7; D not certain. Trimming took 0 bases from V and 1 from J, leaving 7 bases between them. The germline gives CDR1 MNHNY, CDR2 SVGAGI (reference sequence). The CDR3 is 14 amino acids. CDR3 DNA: TGTGCCAGCAGTTACTCGGGGATTTCCTACGAGCAGTACTTC. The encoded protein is CASSYSGISYEQYF.

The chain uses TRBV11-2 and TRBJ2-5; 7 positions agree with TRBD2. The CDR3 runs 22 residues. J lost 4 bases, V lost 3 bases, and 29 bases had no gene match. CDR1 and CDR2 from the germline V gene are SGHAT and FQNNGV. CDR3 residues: CASSFSRPRRGAGTGWIETQYF. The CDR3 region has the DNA TGTGCCAGCAGCTTTTCAAGGCCCCGTCGAGGAGCGGGGACCGGGTGGATAGAGACCCAGTACTTC.

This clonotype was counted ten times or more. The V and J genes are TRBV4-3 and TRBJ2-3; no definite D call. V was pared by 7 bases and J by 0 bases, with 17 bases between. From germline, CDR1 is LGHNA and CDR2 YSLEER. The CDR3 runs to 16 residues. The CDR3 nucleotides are TGCGCCAGCACCACGCACCTCGGTAGGAGCACAGATACGCAGTATTTT. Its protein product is CASTTHLGRSTDTQYF.

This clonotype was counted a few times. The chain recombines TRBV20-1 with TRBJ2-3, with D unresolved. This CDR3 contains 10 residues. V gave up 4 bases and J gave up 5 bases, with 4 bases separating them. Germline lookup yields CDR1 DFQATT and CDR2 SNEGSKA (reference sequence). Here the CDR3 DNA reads TGCAGTGCTAAGGGAGATACGCAGTATTTT. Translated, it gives CSAKGDTQYF.

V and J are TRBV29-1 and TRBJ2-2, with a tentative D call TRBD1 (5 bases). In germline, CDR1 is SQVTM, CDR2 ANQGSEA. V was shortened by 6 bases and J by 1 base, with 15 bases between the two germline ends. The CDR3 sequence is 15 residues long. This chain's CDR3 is CSVHPGAGNTGELFF. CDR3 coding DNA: TGCAGCGTCCATCCTGGGGCAGGGAACACCGGGGAGCTGTTTTTT.

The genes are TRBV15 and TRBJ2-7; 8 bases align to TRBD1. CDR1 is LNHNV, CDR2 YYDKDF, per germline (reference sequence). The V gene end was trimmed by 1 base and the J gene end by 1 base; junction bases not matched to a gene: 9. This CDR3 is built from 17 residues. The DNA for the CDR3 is TGTGCCACCAGCAGAGCCCGGACAGGGTATGTTTCCTACGAGCAGTACTTC. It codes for CATSRARTGYVSYEQYF.